These 10 T cell receptor beta chains were all obtained from the same sample, sequenced in a study of blood T cell repertoires in COVID-19. Clones were sequenced by immunoSEQ multiplex PCR, and TCRdb holds only the in-frame ones, with some missing. The data show around 58,000 clones, with 88% seen just once and around a tenth held by the top ten. Sequencing was done on a sample of PBMCs or T cells enriched from blood (not recorded which). These receptors all come from a woman in her 40s who had recovered from COVID-19.

V usage is TRBV15 and J usage is TRBJ1-5; TRBD1 matches at 7 bases. V lost 4 bases, J lost 6 bases, and 18 bases stayed unmatched. Germline CDR1 reads LNHNV; CDR2 reads YYDKDF (reference sequence). The CDR3 extends over 18 amino acids. CDR3 residues: CATSTQGVGQVRTQPQHF. Here the CDR3 DNA reads TGTGCCACCAGCACCCAGGGGGTCGGACAGGTTAGGACTCAGCCCCAGCATTTT.

This clone has just one count. The chain employs TRBV27 and TRBJ2-7; D gene uncertain. Germline-derived CDR1 and CDR2 are MNHEY and SMNVEV (reference sequence). V lost 6 bases, J lost 2 bases, and 14 bases lay in between. The length of the CDR3 is 14 residues. This chain's CDR3 is CASRALLQTYEQYF. The CDR3 region has the DNA TGTGCCAGCAGGGCTCTCTTGCAGACCTACGAGCAGTACTTC.

The chain joins TRBV7-3 to TRBJ2-7; the match to TRBD1 covers 8 bases. The CDR3 loop spans 13 amino acids. Germline CDR1 is SGHTA and CDR2 is FQGTGA. Losses at the gene ends were 5 bases for V and 5 bases for J; bases not matched to a gene: 5. Here the CDR3 reads CASSTQGADEQYF. DNA of the CDR3: TGTGCCAGCAGCACCCAGGGGGCGGACGAGCAGTACTTC.

The genes are TRBV11-3 and TRBJ2-7; TRBD2 agrees at 9 bases. Looked up from germline, CDR1 is SGHNT and CDR2 is YENEEA. The V gene end was trimmed by 6 bases and the J gene end by 0 bases; junction bases not matched to a gene: 21. CDR3 length: 20 amino acids. The CDR3 DNA is TGTGCCAGCAGTCGCGTTAGAGCGGGGGGCGAAGTTCCTAGCTCCTACGAGCAGTACTTC. It encodes CASSRVRAGGEVPSSYEQYF. Together with reference TRBV11-3 and TRBJ2-7, the CDR3 gives the full variable domain: EAGVVQSPRYKIIEKKQPVAFWCNPISGHNTLYWYLQNLGQGPELLIRYENEEAVDDSQLPKDRFSAERLKGVDSTLKIQPAELGDSAVYLCASSRVRAGGEVPSSYEQYFGPGTRLTVT.

The chain is built from TRBV11-3 and TRBJ1-3, with 7 bases that match TRBD1. V shed 6 bases and J 7 bases; nucleotides not matched to a gene: 6. The CDR3 is 13 residues long. Germline CDR1 is SGHNT and CDR2 is YENEEA. The CDR3 loop is CASSGQVRNTIYF. CDR3 bases: TGTGCCAGCAGTGGACAGGTTCGCAACACCATATATTTT.

The chain recombines TRBV20-1 with TRBJ2-5; weak D call: TRBD1 (5 bases). V lost 6 bases, J lost 5 bases, and 7 bases lay in between. The CDR3 covers 10 residues. Germline CDR1 DFQATT, CDR2 SNEGSKA (reference sequence). The CDR3 DNA follows: TGCAGTGCAGGGGTGGAGACCCAGTACTTC. This encodes CSAGVETQYF.

This chain joins TRBV2 and TRBJ2-1; TRBD2 aligns across 11 bases. This CDR3 region has 15 residues. With 6 bases clipped from V and 7 bases from J, the junction kept 8 bases outside the gene matches. Germline assignment: CDR1 SNHLY and CDR2 FYNNEI. The CDR3 spells CASREGTSGFNEQFF. Written as DNA, the CDR3 is TGTGCCAGCAGGGAGGGGACTAGCGGTTTTAATGAGCAGTTCTTC.

The V and J genes are TRBV9 and TRBJ2-5, with a tentative D call TRBD2 (5 bases). With 4 bases removed from V and 2 bases from J, the gap between germline ends came to 12 bases. The CDR3 spans 14 residues. Germline V gene lookup returns CDR1 SGDLS and CDR2 YYNGEE. DNA for the CDR3: TGTGCCAGCAGCTTCGGACTGATACAAGAGACCCAGTACTTC. Its protein is CASSFGLIQETQYF.

CDR3: CASRPGLSSGNTIYF. The CDR3 DNA reads as TGTGCCAGCAGACCTGGACTGAGCTCTGGAAACACCATATATTTT. The chain joins TRBV6-5 to TRBJ1-3, with D unclear. There are 15 residues in the CDR3. Germline CDR1 and CDR2: MNHEY and SVGAGI. Trimming took 6 bases from V and 0 from J, leaving 12 bases between them.

J is TRBJ1-2 and V is TRBV6-1; D is possibly TRBD1 (6 bases). Trimming took 3 bases from V and 8 from J, leaving 13 bases between them. The CDR3 has 13 amino acids. Germline V gives CDR1 MNHNS, CDR2 SASEGT. The CDR3 nucleotides are TGTGCCAGCAGTGACGAGGGGGTTTGGGGCTACACCTTC. It yields the protein CASSDEGVWGYTF.